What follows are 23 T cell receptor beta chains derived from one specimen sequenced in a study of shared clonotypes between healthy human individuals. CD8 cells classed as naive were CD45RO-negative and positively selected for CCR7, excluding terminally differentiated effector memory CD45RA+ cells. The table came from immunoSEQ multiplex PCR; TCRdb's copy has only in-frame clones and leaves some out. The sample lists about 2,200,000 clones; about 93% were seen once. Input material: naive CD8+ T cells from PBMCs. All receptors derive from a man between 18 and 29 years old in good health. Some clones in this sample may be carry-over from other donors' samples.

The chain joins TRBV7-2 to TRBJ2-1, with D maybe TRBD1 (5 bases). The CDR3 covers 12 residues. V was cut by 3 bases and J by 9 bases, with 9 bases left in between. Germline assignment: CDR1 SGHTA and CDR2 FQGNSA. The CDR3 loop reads CASSLGQVEQFF. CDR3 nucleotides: TGTGCCAGCAGCTTGGGGCAAGTTGAGCAGTTCTTC.

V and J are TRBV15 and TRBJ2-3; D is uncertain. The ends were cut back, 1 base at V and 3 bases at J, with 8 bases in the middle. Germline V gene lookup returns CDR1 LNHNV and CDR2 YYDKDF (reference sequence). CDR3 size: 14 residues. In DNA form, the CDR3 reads TGTGCCACCAGCAGAGGGCAGGAGACAGATACGCAGTATTTT. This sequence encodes CATSRGQETDTQYF.

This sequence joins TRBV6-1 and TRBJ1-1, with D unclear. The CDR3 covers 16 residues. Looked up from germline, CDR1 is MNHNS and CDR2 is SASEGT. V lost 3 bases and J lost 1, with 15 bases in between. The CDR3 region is CASSDGFQARNTEAFF. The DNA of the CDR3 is TGTGCCAGCAGTGATGGTTTTCAGGCGCGGAACACTGAAGCTTTCTTT.

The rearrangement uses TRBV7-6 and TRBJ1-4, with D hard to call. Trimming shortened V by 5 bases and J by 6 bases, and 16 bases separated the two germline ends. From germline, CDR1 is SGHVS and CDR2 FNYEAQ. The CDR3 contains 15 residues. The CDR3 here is CASSLGPLADEKLFF. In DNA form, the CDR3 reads TGTGCCAGCAGCCTTGGGCCCCTAGCGGATGAAAAACTGTTTTTT.

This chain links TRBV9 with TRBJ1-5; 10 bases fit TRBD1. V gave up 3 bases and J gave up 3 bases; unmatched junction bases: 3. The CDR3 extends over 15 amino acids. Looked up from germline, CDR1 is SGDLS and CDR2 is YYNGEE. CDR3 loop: CASSAGQGINQPQHF. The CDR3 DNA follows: TGTGCCAGCAGCGCGGGACAGGGGATCAATCAGCCCCAGCATTTT.

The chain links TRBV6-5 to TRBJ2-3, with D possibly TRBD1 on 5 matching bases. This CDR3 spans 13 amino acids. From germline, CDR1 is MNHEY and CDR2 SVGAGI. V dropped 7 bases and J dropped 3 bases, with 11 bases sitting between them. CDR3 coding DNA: TGTGCCAGCATCCCCACAGGAACAGATACGCAGTATTTT. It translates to CASIPTGTDTQYF.

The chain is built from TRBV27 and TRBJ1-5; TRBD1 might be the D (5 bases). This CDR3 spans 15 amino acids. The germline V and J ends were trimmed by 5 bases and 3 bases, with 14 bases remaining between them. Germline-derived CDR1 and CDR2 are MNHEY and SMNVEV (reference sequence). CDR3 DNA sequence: TGTGCCAGCAGTCCGCGGTGGACATACAATCAGCCCCAGCATTTT. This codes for CASSPRWTYNQPQHF.

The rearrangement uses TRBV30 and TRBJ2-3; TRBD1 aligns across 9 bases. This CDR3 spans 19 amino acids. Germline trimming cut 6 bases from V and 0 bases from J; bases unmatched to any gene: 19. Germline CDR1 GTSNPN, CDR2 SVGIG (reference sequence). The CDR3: CACPKDRGFGFLSTDTQYF. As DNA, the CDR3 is TGTGCCTGCCCAAAAGACAGGGGGTTCGGCTTCTTAAGCACAGATACGCAGTATTTT.

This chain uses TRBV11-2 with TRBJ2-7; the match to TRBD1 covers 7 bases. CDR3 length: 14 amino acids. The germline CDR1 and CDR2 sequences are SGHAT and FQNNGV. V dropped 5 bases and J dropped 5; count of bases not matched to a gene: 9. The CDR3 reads CASSLGQFDHEQYF. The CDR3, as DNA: TGTGCCAGCAGCCTGGGACAGTTCGACCACGAGCAGTACTTC.

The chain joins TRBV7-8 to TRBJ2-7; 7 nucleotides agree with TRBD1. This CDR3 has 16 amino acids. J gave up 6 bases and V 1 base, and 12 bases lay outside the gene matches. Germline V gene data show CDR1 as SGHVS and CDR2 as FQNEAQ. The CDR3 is CASSLGGGGSLVEQYF. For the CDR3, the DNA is TGTGCCAGCAGCTTAGGAGGGGGCGGATCCCTTGTCGAGCAGTACTTC.

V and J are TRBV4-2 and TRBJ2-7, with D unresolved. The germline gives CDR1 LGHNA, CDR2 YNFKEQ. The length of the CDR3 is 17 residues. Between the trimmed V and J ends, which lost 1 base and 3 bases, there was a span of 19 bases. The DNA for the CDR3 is TGTGCCAGCAGCCAAGCTCAGGTAGAGGCGCGGAGCTACGAGCAGTACTTC. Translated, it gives CASSQAQVEARSYEQYF.

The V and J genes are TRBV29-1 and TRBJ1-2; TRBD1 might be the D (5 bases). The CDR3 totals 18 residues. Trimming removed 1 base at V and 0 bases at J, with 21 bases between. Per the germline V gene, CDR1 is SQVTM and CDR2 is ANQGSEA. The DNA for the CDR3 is TGCAGCGTTGAAGGGGGGGGGACTCTAAACCCGACTAACTATGGCTACACCTTC. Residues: CSVEGGGTLNPTNYGYTF.

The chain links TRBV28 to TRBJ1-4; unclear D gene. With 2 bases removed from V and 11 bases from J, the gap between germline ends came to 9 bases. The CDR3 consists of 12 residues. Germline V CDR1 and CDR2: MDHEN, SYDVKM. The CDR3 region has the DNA TGTGCCAGCAGTTTAGGGCGGAGGAAACTGTTTTTT. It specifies CASSLGRRKLFF.

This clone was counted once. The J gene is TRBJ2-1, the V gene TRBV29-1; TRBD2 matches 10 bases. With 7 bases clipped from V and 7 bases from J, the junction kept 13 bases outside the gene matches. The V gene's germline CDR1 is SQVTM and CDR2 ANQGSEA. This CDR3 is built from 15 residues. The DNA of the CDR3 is TGCAGCGCCCGAGCCCTAGCGGGAGTTCGAAATGAGCAGTTCTTC. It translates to CSARALAGVRNEQFF.

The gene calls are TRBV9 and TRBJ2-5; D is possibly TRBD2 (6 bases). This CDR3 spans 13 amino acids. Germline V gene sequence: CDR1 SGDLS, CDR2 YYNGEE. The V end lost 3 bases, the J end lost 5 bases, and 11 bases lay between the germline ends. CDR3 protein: CASSARDSETQYF. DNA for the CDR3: TGTGCCAGCAGCGCCCGGGACTCTGAGACCCAGTACTTC.

Here the CDR3 reads CASSKPKETNEKLFF. The DNA of the CDR3 is TGTGCCAGTAGCAAGCCTAAGGAAACTAATGAAAAACTGTTTTTT. The V and J genes are TRBV19 and TRBJ1-4; no firm D call. V was clipped by 6 bases and J by 1 base, with 12 bases between them. The CDR3 covers 15 residues. CDR1 is LNHDA and CDR2 is SQIVND in the germline V gene (reference sequence).

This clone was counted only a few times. The DNA of the CDR3 is TGTGCCAGTAGTATAGATCTAAATGAGCAGTTCTTC. Its translation is CASSIDLNEQFF. The chain employs TRBV19 and TRBJ2-1, with no clear D. The ends were cut back, 0 bases at V and 7 bases at J, with 4 bases in the middle. The CDR3 contains 12 residues. Germline V CDR1 and CDR2: LNHDA, SQIVND (reference sequence). The full variable domain, completed using reference TRBV19 and TRBJ2-1, is DGGITQSPKYLFRKEGQNVTLSCEQNLNHDAMYWYRQDPGQGLRLIYYSQIVNDFQKGDIAEGYSVSREKKESFPLTVTSAQKNPTAFYLCASSIDLNEQFFGPGTRLTVL.

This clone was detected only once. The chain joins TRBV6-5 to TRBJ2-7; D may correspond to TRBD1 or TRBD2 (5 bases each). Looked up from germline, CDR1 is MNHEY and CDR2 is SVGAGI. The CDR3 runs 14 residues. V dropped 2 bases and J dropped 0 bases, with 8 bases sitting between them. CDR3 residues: CASSYKGTSYEQYF. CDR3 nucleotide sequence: TGTGCCAGCAGTTACAAAGGGACCTCCTACGAGCAGTACTTC.

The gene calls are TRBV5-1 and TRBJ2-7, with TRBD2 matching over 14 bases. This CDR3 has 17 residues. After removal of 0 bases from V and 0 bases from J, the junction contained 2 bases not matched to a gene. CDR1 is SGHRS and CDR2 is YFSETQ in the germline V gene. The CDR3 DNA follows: TGCGCCAGCAGCTTGGGACTAGCGGGAGGGATCTCCTACGAGCAGTACTTC. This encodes CASSLGLAGGISYEQYF.

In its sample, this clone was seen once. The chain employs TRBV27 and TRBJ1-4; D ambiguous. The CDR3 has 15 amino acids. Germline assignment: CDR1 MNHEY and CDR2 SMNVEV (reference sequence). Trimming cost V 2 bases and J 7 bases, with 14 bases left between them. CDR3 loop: CASSLGVGWSEKLFF. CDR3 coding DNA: TGTGCCAGCAGTTTAGGGGTGGGTTGGAGTGAAAAACTGTTTTTT. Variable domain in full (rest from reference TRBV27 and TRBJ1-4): EAQVTQNPRYLITVTGKKLTVTCSQNMNHEYMSWYRQDPGLGLRQIYYSMNVEVTDKGDVPEGYKVSRKEKRNFPLILESPSPNQTSLYFCASSLGVGWSEKLFFGSGTQLSVL.

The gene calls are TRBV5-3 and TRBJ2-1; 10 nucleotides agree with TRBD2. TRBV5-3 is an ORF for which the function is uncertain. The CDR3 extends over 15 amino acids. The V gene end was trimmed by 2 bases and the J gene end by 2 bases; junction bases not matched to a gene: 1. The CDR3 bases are TGTGCCAGAAGCTTAGCGGGAGGGACCTACAATGAGCAGTTCTTC. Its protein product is CARSLAGGTYNEQFF.

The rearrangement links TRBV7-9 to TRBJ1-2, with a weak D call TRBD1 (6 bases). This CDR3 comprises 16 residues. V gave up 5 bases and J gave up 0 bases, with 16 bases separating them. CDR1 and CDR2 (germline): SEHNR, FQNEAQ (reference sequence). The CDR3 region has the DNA TGTGCCAGCAGCCTCCGGACAGTCGAAGCTAACTATGGCTACACCTTC. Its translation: CASSLRTVEANYGYTF.

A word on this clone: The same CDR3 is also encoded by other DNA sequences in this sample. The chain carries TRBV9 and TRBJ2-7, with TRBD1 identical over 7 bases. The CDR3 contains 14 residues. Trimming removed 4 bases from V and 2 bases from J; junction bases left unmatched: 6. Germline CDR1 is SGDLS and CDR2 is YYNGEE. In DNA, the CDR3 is TGTGCCAGCAGCTTACGGGACAGCCCCTACGAGCAGTACTTC. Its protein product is CASSLRDSPYEQYF.